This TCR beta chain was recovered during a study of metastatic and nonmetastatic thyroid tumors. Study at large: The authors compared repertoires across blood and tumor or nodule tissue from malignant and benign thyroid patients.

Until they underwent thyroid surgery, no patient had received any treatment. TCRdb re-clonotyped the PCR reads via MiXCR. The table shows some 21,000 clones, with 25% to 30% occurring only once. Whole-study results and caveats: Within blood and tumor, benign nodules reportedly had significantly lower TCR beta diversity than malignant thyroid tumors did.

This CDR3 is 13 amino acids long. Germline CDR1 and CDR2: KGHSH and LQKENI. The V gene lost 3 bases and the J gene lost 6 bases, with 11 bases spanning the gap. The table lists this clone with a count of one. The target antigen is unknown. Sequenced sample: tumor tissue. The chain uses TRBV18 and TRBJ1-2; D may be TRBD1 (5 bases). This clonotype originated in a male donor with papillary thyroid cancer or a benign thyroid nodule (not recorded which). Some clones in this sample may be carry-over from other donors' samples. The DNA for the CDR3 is TGTGCCAGCTCACCCCAGGGCAGGAATGGCTACACCTTC. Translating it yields CASSPQGRNGYTF.